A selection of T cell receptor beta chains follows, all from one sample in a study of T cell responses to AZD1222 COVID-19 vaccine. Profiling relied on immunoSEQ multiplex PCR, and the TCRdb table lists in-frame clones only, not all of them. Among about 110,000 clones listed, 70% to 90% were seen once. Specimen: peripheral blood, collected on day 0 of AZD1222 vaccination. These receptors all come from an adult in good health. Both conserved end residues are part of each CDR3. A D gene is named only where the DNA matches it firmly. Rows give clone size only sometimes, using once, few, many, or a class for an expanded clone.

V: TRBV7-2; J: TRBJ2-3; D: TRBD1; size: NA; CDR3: CASSLGGTGSASTDTQYF; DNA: TGTGCCAGCAGCTTAGGGGGGACAGGGTCCGCTTCCACAGATACGCAGTATTTT
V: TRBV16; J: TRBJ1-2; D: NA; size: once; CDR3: CASSHYRETGGYTF; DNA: TGTGCCAGCAGCCATTACAGGGAAACGGGTGGCTACACCTTC
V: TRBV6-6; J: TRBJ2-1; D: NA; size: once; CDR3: CASRGVYNEQFF; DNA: TGTGCCAGCAGAGGGGTATACAATGAGCAGTTCTTC
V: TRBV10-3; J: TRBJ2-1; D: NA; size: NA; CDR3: CAISESRTTSSYNEQFF; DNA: TGTGCCATCAGTGAGTCACGGACGACGAGCTCCTACAATGAGCAGTTCTTC
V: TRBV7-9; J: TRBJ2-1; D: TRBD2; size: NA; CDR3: CASSSSGSPFNEQFF; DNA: TGTGCCAGCAGCTCGAGCGGGAGCCCGTTCAATGAGCAGTTCTTC
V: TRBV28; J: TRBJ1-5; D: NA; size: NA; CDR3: CASMGGYQPQHF; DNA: TGTGCCAGCATGGGGGGCTATCAGCCCCAGCATTTT
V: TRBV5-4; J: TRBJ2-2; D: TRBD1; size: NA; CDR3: CASSLRQGNTGELFF; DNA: TGTGCCAGCAGCTTGCGACAGGGGAACACCGGGGAGCTGTTTTTT
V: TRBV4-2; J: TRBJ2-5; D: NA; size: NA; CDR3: CASSQDLETQYF; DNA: TGTGCCAGCAGCCAAGATCTGGAGACCCAGTACTTC
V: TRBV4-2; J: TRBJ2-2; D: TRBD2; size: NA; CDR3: CASSYRASGNTGELFF; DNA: TGTGCCAGCAGCTATCGAGCTAGCGGAAACACCGGGGAGCTGTTTTTT
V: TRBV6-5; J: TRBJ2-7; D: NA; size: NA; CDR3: CASSYGEGTTLEQYF; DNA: TGTGCCAGCAGTTACGGGGAGGGGACAACCCTCGAGCAGTACTTC
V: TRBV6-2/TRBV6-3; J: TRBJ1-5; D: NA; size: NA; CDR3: CASSSQKRGVQPQHF; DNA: TGTGCCAGCAGTTCCCAGAAAAGGGGGGTTCAGCCCCAGCATTTT
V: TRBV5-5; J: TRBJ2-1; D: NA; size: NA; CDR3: CASSFVGVHEQFF; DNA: TGTGCCAGCAGCTTTGTCGGGGTTCATGAGCAGTTCTTC
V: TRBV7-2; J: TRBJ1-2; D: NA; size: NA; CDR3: CASSLEAREDGYTF; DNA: TGTGCCAGCAGCTTAGAGGCCAGAGAGGATGGCTACACCTTC
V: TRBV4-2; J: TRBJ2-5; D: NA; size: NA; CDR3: CASSQGAMAETQYF; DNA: TGTGCCAGCAGCCAGGGAGCGATGGCAGAGACCCAGTACTTC
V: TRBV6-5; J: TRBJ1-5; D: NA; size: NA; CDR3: CASSYRQGNQPQHF; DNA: TGTGCCAGCAGTTACCGACAAGGCAATCAGCCCCAGCATTTT
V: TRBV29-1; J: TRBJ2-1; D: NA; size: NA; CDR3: CSVRDRGVNEQFF; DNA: TGCAGCGTCCGGGATAGGGGGGTCAATGAGCAGTTCTTC
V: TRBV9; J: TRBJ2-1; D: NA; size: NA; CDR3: CASSALSDEQFF; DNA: TGTGCCAGCAGCGCCCTCAGCGATGAGCAGTTCTTC
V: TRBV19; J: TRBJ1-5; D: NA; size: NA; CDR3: CASSIGKLDTFHQPQHF; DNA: TGTGCCAGTAGTATCGGGAAGCTTGACACCTTCCATCAGCCCCAGCATTTT
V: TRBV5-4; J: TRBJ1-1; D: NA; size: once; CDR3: CASSLEENTEAFF; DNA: TGTGCCAGCAGCTTGGAAGAGAACACTGAAGCTTTCTTT
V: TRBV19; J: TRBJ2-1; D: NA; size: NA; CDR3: CATNEGAYNEQFF; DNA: TGTGCCACCAATGAGGGGGCCTACAATGAGCAGTTCTTC
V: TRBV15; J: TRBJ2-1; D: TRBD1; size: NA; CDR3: CATSRDGAGGFVEQFF; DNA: TGTGCCACCAGCAGAGATGGAGCAGGGGGCTTCGTTGAGCAGTTCTTC